These T cell receptor beta chains were read from a single sample in a study of response to subunit inactivated influenza vaccine. TCRdb reanalysed the RT-PCR reads using MiXCR and keeps one entry per CDR3 protein. In the table there are 530,000 or so distinct CDR3 sequences, around 25% of which are singletons. The sample here was CD4+ T cells sorted from PBMCs, taken 5 days after vaccination. These receptors all come from a man in his forties or fifties who received an inactivated influenza vaccine. CDR3s include the opening cysteine and the closing phenylalanine or tryptophan.

TRBV29-1	TRBJ1-2	CSADLEGGAGYGYTF
TRBV6-2/TRBV6-3	TRBJ2-1	CASSFGQGLRNEQFF
TRBV12-3/TRBV12-4	TRBJ2-4	CASSFGVLAKNIQYF
TRBV18	TRBJ1-2	CASSPIGTGYGYTF
TRBV6-2/TRBV6-3	TRBJ1-5	CASARMGNQPQHF
TRBV28	TRBJ2-7	CASSLQNPNSYEQYF
TRBV20-1	TRBJ2-7	CSARAGTSSYEQYF
TRBV6-2/TRBV6-3	TRBJ2-1	CASVSYNEQFF
TRBV20-1	TRBJ2-3	CSARGGREGLDTQYF
TRBV7-9	TRBJ1-4	CASSLAGDRKLFF